These T cell receptor beta chains were read from a single sample in a study of cytomegalovirus exposure and HLA in healthy donors. Assay used: immunoSEQ multiplex PCR; TCRdb lists only in-frame clones, some missing. The table lists some 150,000 clones, less than 85% of them singletons. The sequenced sample consisted of PBMCs. These receptor sequences come from a man between 50 and 59 years old in good health and CMV-seropositive. Both conserved end residues are trimmed from each CDR3. The order of the fields is V gene, J gene, CDR3 protein.

v_gene: TRBV9
j_gene: TRBJ1-2
CDR3aa: ASSADRDGYGYT

v_gene: TRBV6-5
j_gene: TRBJ2-7
CDR3aa: ASSSYYEQY

v_gene: TRBV7-9
j_gene: TRBJ2-7
CDR3aa: SSSPLLEQY

v_gene: TRBV7-9
j_gene: TRBJ2-2
CDR3aa: ASSLGSGSTNTGELF

v_gene: TRBV10-1
j_gene: TRBJ2-2
CDR3aa: ASPTRLVSTGELF

v_gene: TRBV5-1
j_gene: TRBJ1-1
CDR3aa: ASSTLAGGTEAF

v_gene: TRBV25-1
j_gene: TRBJ1-6
CDR3aa: ASRSTEGSYNSPLH

v_gene: TRBV5-1
j_gene: TRBJ2-3
CDR3aa: ASSLVGGPTDTQY

v_gene: TRBV11-2
j_gene: TRBJ1-2
CDR3aa: ASSLGPQGSYGYT

v_gene: TRBV28
j_gene: TRBJ2-7
CDR3aa: ASSPGGGLYEQY

v_gene: TRBV18
j_gene: TRBJ1-2
CDR3aa: ASSLGTNGYT

v_gene: TRBV28
j_gene: TRBJ1-1
CDR3aa: ASSPTGQDTEAF

v_gene: TRBV19
j_gene: TRBJ2-7
CDR3aa: ASSMGDRGTWEQY

v_gene: TRBV18
j_gene: TRBJ2-7
CDR3aa: ASTGARLAASYEQY

v_gene: TRBV30
j_gene: TRBJ2-1
CDR3aa: AWSPRGRAGAF

v_gene: TRBV15
j_gene: TRBJ2-1
CDR3aa: ATSRDSAGGRDEQF

v_gene: TRBV29-1
j_gene: TRBJ2-3
CDR3aa: SVWEASATDTQY

v_gene: TRBV14
j_gene: -
CDR3aa: ASSVAPTYEQY

v_gene: TRBV30
j_gene: TRBJ2-3
CDR3aa: AWSPLRLAKFRSSDTQY

v_gene: TRBV30
j_gene: TRBJ1-2
CDR3aa: AWSVGTGEGYT

v_gene: TRBV7-7
j_gene: TRBJ2-1
CDR3aa: ASSRSWGGNEQF

v_gene: TRBV7-2
j_gene: TRBJ2-3
CDR3aa: ASSLGRDTQY

v_gene: TRBV7-9
j_gene: TRBJ1-4
CDR3aa: ASSSGAGPGIYNEKLF

v_gene: TRBV28
j_gene: TRBJ1-1
CDR3aa: ASRAGGRTEAF

v_gene: TRBV2
j_gene: TRBJ2-3
CDR3aa: ASCPSMADTQY

v_gene: TRBV7-9
j_gene: TRBJ1-2
CDR3aa: ASSLEADHYGYT

v_gene: TRBV28
j_gene: TRBJ2-2
CDR3aa: ASSAPRTRGKGQAGELF

v_gene: TRBV18
j_gene: TRBJ1-2
CDR3aa: ASSAGTGNYGYT